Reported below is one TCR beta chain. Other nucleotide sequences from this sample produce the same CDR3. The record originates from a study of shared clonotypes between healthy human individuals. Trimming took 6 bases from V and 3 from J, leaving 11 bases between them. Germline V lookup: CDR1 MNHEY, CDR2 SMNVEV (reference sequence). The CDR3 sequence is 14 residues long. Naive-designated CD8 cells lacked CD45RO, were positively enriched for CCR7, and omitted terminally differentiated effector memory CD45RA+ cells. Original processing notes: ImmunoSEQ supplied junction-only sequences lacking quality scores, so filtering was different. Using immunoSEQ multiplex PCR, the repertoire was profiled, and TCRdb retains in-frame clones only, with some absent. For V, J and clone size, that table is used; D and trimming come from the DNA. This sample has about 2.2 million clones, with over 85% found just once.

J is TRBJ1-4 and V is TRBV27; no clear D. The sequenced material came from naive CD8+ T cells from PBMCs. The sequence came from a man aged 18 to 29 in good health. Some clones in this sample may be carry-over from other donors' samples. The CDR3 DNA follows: TGTGCCAGCAGGGACCGAGCTCCTAATGAAAAACTGTTTTTT. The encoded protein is CASRDRAPNEKLFF.